Listed below are T cell receptor beta chains from one sample, sequenced in a study of cytomegalovirus exposure and HLA in healthy donors. Using immunoSEQ multiplex PCR, the repertoire was profiled, and TCRdb retains in-frame clones only, with some absent. The sample carries 100,000 or so clones, 78% recorded once. Sequencing was performed on PBMCs. The receptors shown here come from a man aged 25-45 years in good health and CMV-seronegative. The conserved cysteine and the conserved F or W are not part of the CDR3 here. The D gene is left open where the match is weak. Clone sizes are given selectively: once, few, many, or a class where the clone is expanded.

v_gene	d_gene	abundance	CDR3aa
TRBV6-6	.	.	ASSYSSSAYNEQF
TRBV28	TRBD1	.	ASRDREGANEKLF
TRBV6-4	TRBD2	.	ASSANPGGIYEQY
TRBV2	.	.	AKKGSGNTIY
TRBV19	TRBD1	.	ASSIVAGGRSSYNSPLH
TRBV7-2	.	.	ASSQPRGAGVDTQY
TRBV7-2	TRBD1	.	ASSPRGTSGNTIY
TRBV9	.	.	ASSKSGALQETQY
TRBV9	.	.	ASSVSEYNEQF
TRBV30	TRBD2	.	AWRPGLAGGETQY
TRBV4-3	TRBD1	.	ASSLSSGDRVPYGYT
TRBV19	TRBD1	.	ATSWTGVGKTQY
TRBV5-1	TRBD1	.	ASSLGQGGTEAF
TRBV7-8	TRBD1	.	ASSLARQGSYGYT
TRBV7-2	TRBD2	.	ASSPNRLAGVETQY
TRBV6-4	TRBD1	.	ASSDSTGGNEQF
TRBV6-6	.	.	ASSYSGGYQETQY
TRBV5-8	.	.	ASSLAVWTEYYGYT
TRBV14	TRBD2	.	ASSEVAGVNNEQF
TRBV28	TRBD1	.	ASSRPAGTGDSYA
TRBV28	.	few	ASSIQGYGYT
TRBV29-1	TRBD2	.	SVALAGGPYNEQF
TRBV6-5	.	few	ASLSGANVLT
TRBV15	TRBD2	.	ATSPGGTSGRLSYEQY
TRBV9	TRBD2	.	ASSGLAGSTDTQY